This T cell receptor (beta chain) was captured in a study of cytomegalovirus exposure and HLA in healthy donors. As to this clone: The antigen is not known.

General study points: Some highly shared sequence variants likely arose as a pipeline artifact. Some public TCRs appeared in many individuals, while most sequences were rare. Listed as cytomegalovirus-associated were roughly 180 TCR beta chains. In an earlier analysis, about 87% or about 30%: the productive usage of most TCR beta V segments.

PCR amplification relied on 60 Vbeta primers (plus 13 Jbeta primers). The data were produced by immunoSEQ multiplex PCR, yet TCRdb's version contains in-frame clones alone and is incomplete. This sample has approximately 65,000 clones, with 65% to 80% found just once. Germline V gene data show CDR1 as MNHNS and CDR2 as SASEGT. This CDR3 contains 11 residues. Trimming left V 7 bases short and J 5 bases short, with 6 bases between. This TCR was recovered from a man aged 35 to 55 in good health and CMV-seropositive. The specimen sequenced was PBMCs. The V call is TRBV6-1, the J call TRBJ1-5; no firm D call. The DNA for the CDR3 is TGTGCCAGCACCGACTATCAGCCCCAGCATTTT. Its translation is CASTDYQPQHF.